This TCR beta chain was observed in a study of T cells in Graves' hyperthyroidism and ophthalmopathy. Study at large: Blood from the periphery was taken at initial diagnosis, before any treatment.

Trimming took 5 bases from V and 0 from J, leaving 11 bases between them. The CDR3 is 14 amino acids. Per germline, CDR1 DFQATT and CDR2 SNEGSKA (reference sequence). What was amplified from RNA transcripts were TCR beta CDR3 regions. The HTBI primer set was used in a first-round RT-PCR of the TCR CDR3. TCRdb fed the multiplex PCR reads into MiXCR, producing one record per CDR3 protein. The sample has hundreds of thousands of distinct CDR3 sequences; approximately 24% are singletons. At least ten counts were recorded for this clonotype. The specimen sequenced was blood. V gene TRBV20-1 combines with J gene TRBJ1-5; D not resolved. The sequence derives from a woman in her 30s with Graves' ophthalmopathy. The CDR3 bases are TGCAGTGCTTCTGGACCGTATAGCAATCAGCCCCAGCATTTT. Translation: CSASGPYSNQPQHF.